One T cell receptor beta chain is described in this entry. What it binds is unknown. This sample is part of a study of cytomegalovirus exposure and HLA in healthy donors. The CDR3 consists of 15 residues. V gave up 0 bases and J gave up 2 bases, with 8 bases separating them. CDR1 and CDR2 (germline): SEHNR, FQNEAQ (reference sequence). Study outcomes and limitations: About 150 TCR beta chains were listed as cytomegalovirus-associated. Among the sequence variants, a highly shared cluster was likely an artifact of sequencing.

PCR amplification relied on 60 Vbeta primers (plus 13 Jbeta primers). Produced via immunoSEQ multiplex PCR; TCRdb's table is partial and in-frame only. The sample carries about 90,000 clones, roughly 70% recorded once. The rearrangement uses TRBV7-9 and TRBJ1-3; possibly TRBD1 for D (5 bases). The clonotype originates from a man aged 25-40 years in good health and CMV-seronegative. The sample consisted of PBMCs. CDR3 bases: TGTGCCAGCAGCTTAGCCGGGGGAACTGGAAACACCATATATTTT. Its protein product is CASSLAGGTGNTIYF.